This entry lists 24 T cell receptor beta chains sequenced from one sample in a study of T cell repertoires in cytomegalovirus infection. TCRdb reprocessed the reads with MiXCR, giving one entry per CDR3 protein. The sample shows some 180,000 distinct CDR3 sequences, roughly 15% of them seen only once. Material: CD8+ T cells from PBMCs. The receptors were sampled from a human donor in good health (CMV status not recorded). Some clones in this sample may be carry-over from other donors' samples.

The chain uses TRBV7-9 and TRBJ2-2; D possibly matches TRBD1 or TRBD2 (5 bases each). The CDR3 spans 15 residues. The germline V and J ends were trimmed by 1 base and 6 bases, with 12 bases remaining between them. The germline gives CDR1 SEHNR, CDR2 FQNEAQ (reference sequence). CDR3 in amino acids: CASSLEGARAGELFF. In DNA, the CDR3 is TGTGCCAGCAGCTTAGAAGGGGCGCGGGCCGGGGAGCTGTTTTTT.

The rearrangement links TRBV6-5 to TRBJ2-2; a weak D match, TRBD1 (6 bases). V gave up 6 bases and J gave up 5 bases, with 16 bases separating them. This CDR3 is 15 amino acids long. Germline values: CDR1 MNHEY, CDR2 SVGAGI. CDR3 in DNA: TGTGCCAGCAGCCTCTCCTCCACAGGGACCGGGGAGCTGTTTTTT. It yields the protein CASSLSSTGTGELFF.

In DNA form, the CDR3 reads TGTGCCAGCAGTTTAACCAGGGTGGTCGCTGAAGCTTTCTTT. Protein product: CASSLTRVVAEAFF. The genes are TRBV27 and TRBJ1-1; D is possibly TRBD1 (5 bases). The CDR3 covers 14 residues. CDR1 and CDR2 (germline): MNHEY, SMNVEV (reference sequence). The V end was cut by 2 bases, the J end by 6 bases, with 13 bases between.

The CDR3 DNA is TGTGCCAGCAGTTTATCGGGCGGGGATGAGCAGTTCTTC. It translates to CASSLSGGDEQFF. This chain uses TRBV12-3 or TRBV12-4 with TRBJ2-1, with D perhaps TRBD2 (6 bases). The germline V and J ends were trimmed by 2 bases and 8 bases, with 10 bases remaining between them. This CDR3 has 13 residues.

This clonotype was recorded at least ten times. The chain employs TRBV6-4 and TRBJ2-1; 8 bases align to TRBD2. CDR3 size: 15 residues. Trimming at V came to 0 bases and at J to 7 bases, leaving 5 bases not matched to a gene. Germline V gene lookup returns CDR1 MRHNA and CDR2 SNTAGT. CDR3 sequence: CASSDSAGAGNEQFF. CDR3 in DNA: TGTGCCAGCAGTGACTCAGCGGGGGCCGGGAATGAGCAGTTCTTC.

V gene TRBV7-9 combines with J gene TRBJ2-3; D uncertain. Germline values: CDR1 SEHNR, CDR2 FQNEAQ (reference sequence). V was cut by 4 bases and J by 2 bases, with 10 bases left in between. This CDR3 is built from 14 residues. CDR3 amino acids: CASSSLRFTDTQYF. The CDR3 DNA follows: TGTGCCAGCAGCTCCTTGAGGTTCACAGATACGCAGTATTTT.

The chain uses TRBV7-9 and TRBJ1-2; D might be TRBD1 (6 bases). V lost 8 bases to trimming and J lost 3 bases, with 16 bases between them. CDR3 length: 14 residues. Germline V lookup: CDR1 SEHNR, CDR2 FQNEAQ (reference sequence). The CDR3 loop is CASPDEGGHYGYTF. DNA of the CDR3: TGTGCCAGCCCCGATGAGGGGGGCCACTATGGCTACACCTTC.

The chain recombines TRBV24-1 with TRBJ2-7; D may correspond to TRBD1 or TRBD2 (5 bases each). The germline CDR1 and CDR2 sequences are KGHDR and SFDVKD. This CDR3 is 13 amino acids long. Trimming removed 4 bases from V and 2 bases from J, with 8 bases in between. CDR3 nucleotide sequence: TGTGCCACCAGTGACGGGACGGCCTACGAGCAGTACTTC. Its translation: CATSDGTAYEQYF.

As regards this clonotype: The CDR3 does not end in the conserved phenylalanine or tryptophan, so this is likely a read error. The V gene is TRBV7-2, the J gene TRBJ2-1, with TRBD1 matching 7 bases. J gave up 7 bases and V 3 bases, and 0 bases lay outside the gene matches. The CDR3 contains 12 residues. The germline V gene has CDR1 SGHTA and CDR2 FQGNSA. DNA of the CDR3: TGTGCCAGCAGCTTCAGGGGGAATGAGCAGTTCCTC. It codes for CASSFRGNEQFL.

This clonotype was counted only a few times. The chain recombines TRBV29-1 with TRBJ2-3; D is possibly TRBD1 (5 bases). V gave up 6 bases and J gave up 3 bases, with 10 bases separating them. This CDR3 is 12 amino acids long. Germline-derived CDR1 and CDR2 are SQVTM and ANQGSEA. The CDR3 coding sequence is TGCAGCGTCCTGACAGAGACAGATACGCAGTATTTT. This codes for CSVLTETDTQYF.

This clonotype was seen a handful of times. The CDR3 region has the DNA TGTGCCAGCAGCTTAGCCTCTCAGCGGGGGCAAGAGACCCAGTACTTC. Residues: CASSLASQRGQETQYF. The V call is TRBV7-9, the J call TRBJ2-5, with 8 bases matching TRBD2. CDR1 SEHNR and CDR2 FQNEAQ come from the germline V gene (reference sequence). J gave up 2 bases and V 0 bases, and 5 bases lay outside the gene matches. The CDR3 covers 16 residues. Combining the CDR3 with reference TRBV7-9 and TRBJ2-5 gives the whole variable domain DTGVSQNPRHKITKRGQNVTFRCDPISEHNRLYWYRQTLGQGPEFLTYFQNEAQLEKSRLLSDRFSAERPKGSFSTLEIQRTEQGDSAMYLCASSLASQRGQETQYFGPGTRLLVL.

The table lists this clonotype with a few counts. The chain uses TRBV6-6 and TRBJ2-7, with D perhaps being TRBD1 or TRBD2 (6 bases each). Trimming left V 2 bases short and J 7 bases short, with 12 bases between. Per germline, CDR1 MNHNY and CDR2 SVGAGI (reference sequence). The CDR3 consists of 13 residues. The CDR3 coding sequence is TGTGCCAGCAGTTACAACAGGGAGGATGAGCAGTACTTC. Translation: CASSYNREDEQYF.

This clonotype has more than one count but fewer than ten. The rearrangement uses TRBV7-8 and TRBJ2-3; D might be TRBD1 or TRBD2, each matching 5 bases. CDR3 length: 16 amino acids. The ends were cut back, 1 base at V and 0 bases at J, with 11 bases in the middle. From germline, CDR1 is SGHVS and CDR2 FQNEAQ. The CDR3 sequence is CASSLVPGPSTDTQYF. CDR3 bases: TGTGCCAGCAGCTTAGTTCCGGGGCCTAGCACAGATACGCAGTATTTT.

This clonotype has a handful of counts. CDR3 loop: CASSLRGQYLDGYTF. The CDR3 DNA is TGTGCCAGCAGCTTACGGGGACAGTACCTTGATGGCTACACCTTC. This chain connects TRBV5-6 to TRBJ1-2; 7 positions match TRBD1. V was pared by 2 bases and J by 6 bases, with 10 bases of the junction left unmatched. The CDR3 loop spans 15 amino acids. CDR1 and CDR2 (germline): SGHDT, YYEEEE.

The rearrangement links TRBV7-9 to TRBJ2-5; D is possibly TRBD1 (5 bases). CDR1 is SEHNR and CDR2 is FQNEAQ in the germline V gene (reference sequence). The CDR3 consists of 13 residues. Trimming stripped 5 bases from V and 2 bases from J, with 9 bases between. CDR3 region: CASSPRQQETQYF. CDR3 in DNA: TGTGCCAGCAGCCCACGACAGCAAGAGACCCAGTACTTC.

V and J are TRBV7-2 and TRBJ1-4; D is unresolved. The CDR3 is made up of 15 amino acids. Germline V lookup: CDR1 SGHTA, CDR2 FQGNSA. Trimming took 3 bases from V and 0 from J, leaving 8 bases between them. The CDR3 region is CASSLDGATNEKLFF. CDR3 DNA sequence: TGTGCCAGCAGCTTGGACGGTGCAACTAATGAAAAACTGTTTTTT. Full variable domain (remainder filled in from reference TRBV7-2 and TRBJ1-4): GAGVSQSPSNKVTEKGKDVELRCDPISGHTALYWYRQSLGQGLEFLIYFQGNSAPDKSGLPSDRFSAERTGGSVSTLTIQRTQQEDSAVYLCASSLDGATNEKLFFGSGTQLSVL.

Only a few counts were recorded for this clonotype. The rearrangement uses TRBV30 and TRBJ1-1; D uncertain. This CDR3 has 14 amino acids. The germline V gene encodes CDR1 GTSNPN and CDR2 SVGIG (reference sequence). Trimming left V 3 bases short and J 0 bases short, with 11 bases between. The CDR3 sequence: CAWREGYMNTEAFF. CDR3 bases: TGTGCCTGGAGGGAAGGCTACATGAACACTGAAGCTTTCTTT.

This clonotype has only a few counts. The rearrangement joins TRBV20-1 to TRBJ1-3, with D possibly matching TRBD1 (5 bases). The CDR3 is 14 residues long. In germline, CDR1 is DFQATT, CDR2 SNEGSKA (reference sequence). V gave up 3 bases and J gave up 0 bases, with 9 bases separating them. CDR3 in amino acids: CSASEGNSGNTIYF. The CDR3 DNA sequence: TGCAGTGCTAGCGAGGGGAACTCTGGAAACACCATATATTTT.

Only a few counts were recorded for this clonotype. J is TRBJ2-7 and V is TRBV7-9; D not certain. CDR3 length: 14 amino acids. V gave up 5 bases and J gave up 0 bases, with 11 bases separating them. The germline V gene encodes CDR1 SEHNR and CDR2 FQNEAQ (reference sequence). CDR3: CASSPPLDSYEQYF. The DNA of the CDR3 is TGTGCCAGCAGCCCCCCCCTGGACTCCTACGAGCAGTACTTC.

The rearrangement uses TRBV2 and TRBJ1-1; perhaps TRBD1 as D (6 bases). V lost 1 base and J 0 bases, leaving 9 bases between the germline ends. Germline V CDR1 and CDR2: SNHLY, FYNNEI. This CDR3 comprises 15 residues. The CDR3 coding sequence is TGTGCCAGCAGTGAAGAGACAGGATTGAACACTGAAGCTTTCTTT. It is translated as CASSEETGLNTEAFF.

The table lists this clonotype with a few counts. The V call is TRBV11-2, the J call TRBJ2-2; 9 nucleotides line up with TRBD1. V shed 3 bases and J 4 bases; nucleotides not matched to a gene: 12. The CDR3 length is 18 residues. Per germline, CDR1 SGHAT and CDR2 FQNNGV. The CDR3 DNA follows: TGTGCCAGCAGCTTTGCTCCGGGGGACAGGGTGGGCACCGGGGAGCTGTTTTTT. Translating it yields CASSFAPGDRVGTGELFF.

The chain has TRBV12-3 or TRBV12-4 and TRBJ1-5; D is ambiguous. Trimming stripped 6 bases from V and 0 bases from J, with 9 bases between. There are 14 residues in the CDR3. DNA for the CDR3: TGTGCCAGCAGCCCTGGGGATAGCAATCAGCCCCAGCATTTT. Its translation is CASSPGDSNQPQHF.

This clonotype was seen repeatedly, ten times or more. V gene TRBV7-9 combines with J gene TRBJ2-7; 10 bases fit TRBD1. Losses at the gene ends were 4 bases for V and 1 base for J; bases not matched to a gene: 1. CDR1 and CDR2 (germline): SEHNR, FQNEAQ (reference sequence). CDR3 length: 14 residues. For the CDR3, the DNA is TGTGCCAGCAGCTCGGGACAGGGGTCCTACGAGCAGTACTTC. This gives the protein CASSSGQGSYEQYF.

This clonotype was observed a handful of times. The V gene is TRBV7-3, the J gene TRBJ1-1; the match to TRBD1 covers 8 bases. CDR3 length equals 15 residues. Germline V gene lookup returns CDR1 SGHTA and CDR2 FQGTGA. The ends lost 4 bases at V and 0 bases at J; junction bases unmatched: 4. The CDR3: CASSSGTGMNTEAFF. In nucleotides, the CDR3 is TGTGCCAGCAGCTCTGGGACAGGAATGAACACTGAAGCTTTCTTT.